The following is a T cell receptor (beta chain) sequence with its context. Antigen unknown. This sample is part of a study of beta chain features in type 1 diabetes. The CDR3 consists of 16 residues. The V gene end was trimmed by 6 bases and the J gene end by 4 bases; junction bases not matched to a gene: 14. The germline CDR1 and CDR2 sequences are LGHNT and FRNRAP. Findings of the study overall: The similarity of naive, central memory and Treg TCRB repertoires appeared greater among patients than among healthy donors. All four CD4+ subsets from Type 1 diabetes patients carried moderately but significantly shorter TCRB CDR3s.

Sequencing targeted expressed TCRB transcripts, as all isolated RNA had been reverse transcribed. The table came from immunoSEQ multiplex PCR; TCRdb's copy has only in-frame clones and leaves some out. This sample has some 700,000 clones, with around 15% found just once. This receptor was obtained from a man aged 18 to 30 with type 1 diabetes. The specimen was naive CD4+ T cells from blood. V and J are TRBV12-5 and TRBJ1-2, with 7 bases that match TRBD1. CDR3 nucleotides: TGTGCTAGTGGGCAGCCGGGACAGCTCCACTCCTATGGCTACACCTTC. Its protein product is CASGQPGQLHSYGYTF.